This T cell receptor beta chain emerged from a study of cytomegalovirus exposure and HLA in healthy donors. Both 60 Vbeta primers and 13 Jbeta primers went into the PCR. The protocol was immunoSEQ multiplex PCR, while the TCRdb copy is restricted to in-frame clones and leaves out a portion. The table shows over 55,000 clones, with less than 75% occurring only once. Findings of the study overall: It was taken for granted in presence/absence analyses that sequencing depth across donors was roughly uniform. A later analysis linked 15,000 to 20,000 TCR beta sequences to HLA alleles at 0.05 false discovery rate. Later analysis demonstrated an association between a missense DCLRE1C variant and TCR beta V- and J-gene trimming. In a later analysis, TCR association rates varied by HLA locus: DRB1 most, HLA-C fewest.

About this clone: The antigen is unknown.

This TCR derives from a man aged 35 to 55 in good health and CMV-seropositive. The sequenced sample was PBMCs.

The CDR3 sequence: CASSARPGGGGYTF. CDR3 DNA: TGTGCCAGCAGCGCCCGACCCGGGGGAGGGGGCTACACCTTC. The J gene is TRBJ1-2, the V gene TRBV9; the D gene is possibly TRBD1 (5 bases). The CDR3 runs 14 residues. Trimming left V 3 bases short and J 8 bases short, with 17 bases between. CDR1 and CDR2 from the germline V gene are SGDLS and YYNGEE.